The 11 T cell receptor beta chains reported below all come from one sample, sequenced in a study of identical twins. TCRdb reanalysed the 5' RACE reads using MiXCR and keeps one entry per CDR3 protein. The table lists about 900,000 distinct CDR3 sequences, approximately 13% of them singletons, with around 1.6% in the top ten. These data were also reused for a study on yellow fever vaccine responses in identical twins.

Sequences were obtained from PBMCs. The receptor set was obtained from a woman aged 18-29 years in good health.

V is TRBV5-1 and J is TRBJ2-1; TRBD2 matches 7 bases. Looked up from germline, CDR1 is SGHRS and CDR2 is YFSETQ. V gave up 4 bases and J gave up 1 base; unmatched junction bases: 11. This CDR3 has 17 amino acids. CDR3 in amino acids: CASSPGAIGGSYNEQFF. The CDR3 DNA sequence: TGCGCCAGCAGCCCGGGAGCTATCGGGGGGTCCTACAATGAGCAGTTCTTC.

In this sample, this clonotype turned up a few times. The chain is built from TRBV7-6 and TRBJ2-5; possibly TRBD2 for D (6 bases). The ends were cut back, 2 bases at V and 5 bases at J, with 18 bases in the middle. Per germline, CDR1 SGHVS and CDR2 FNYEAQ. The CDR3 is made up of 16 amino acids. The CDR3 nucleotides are TGTGCCAGCAGCTTAAGCCCCCCCCGGCGGGATGAGACCCAGTACTTC. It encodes CASSLSPPRRDETQYF. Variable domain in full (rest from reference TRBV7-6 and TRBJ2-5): GAGVSQSPRYKVTKRGQDVALRCDPISGHVSLYWYRQALGQGPEFLTYFNYEAQQDKSGLPNDRFSAERPEGSISTLTIQRTEQRDSAMYRCASSLSPPRRDETQYFGPGTRLLVL.

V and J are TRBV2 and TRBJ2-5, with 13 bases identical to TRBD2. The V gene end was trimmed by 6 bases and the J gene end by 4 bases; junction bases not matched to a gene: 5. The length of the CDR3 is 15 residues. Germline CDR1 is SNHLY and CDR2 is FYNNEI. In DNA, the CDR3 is TGTGCCAGCAGGTTACTAGCGGGAGGGATAGAGACCCAGTACTTC. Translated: CASRLLAGGIETQYF.

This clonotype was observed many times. DNA for the CDR3: TGCGCCAGCAGCCAGGACAACCAAGAGACCCAGTACTTC. The encoded protein is CASSQDNQETQYF. The V gene is TRBV4-1, the J gene TRBJ2-5; D perhaps matches TRBD1 (5 bases). Trimming left V 3 bases short and J 0 bases short, with 5 bases between. From germline, CDR1 is MGHRA and CDR2 YSYEKL. The CDR3 contains 13 residues.

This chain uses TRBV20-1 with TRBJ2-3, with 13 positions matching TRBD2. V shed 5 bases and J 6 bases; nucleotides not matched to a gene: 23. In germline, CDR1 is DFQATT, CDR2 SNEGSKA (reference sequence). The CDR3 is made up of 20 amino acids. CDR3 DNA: TGCAGTGCTTGTGGACTAGCGGGAGCGTCTCCCCCCCCGGGTGCGGATACGCAGTATTTT. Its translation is CSACGLAGASPPPGADTQYF.

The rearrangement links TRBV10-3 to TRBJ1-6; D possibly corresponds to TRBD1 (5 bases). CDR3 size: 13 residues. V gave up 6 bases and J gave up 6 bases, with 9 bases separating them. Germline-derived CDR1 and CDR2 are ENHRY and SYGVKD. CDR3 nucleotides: TGTGCCATCAGGGGGACCGGTAATTCACCCCTCCACTTT. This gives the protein CAIRGTGNSPLHF.

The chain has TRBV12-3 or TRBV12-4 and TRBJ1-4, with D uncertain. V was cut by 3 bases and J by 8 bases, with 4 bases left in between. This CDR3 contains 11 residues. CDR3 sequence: CASSFLEKLFF. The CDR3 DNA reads TGTGCCAGCAGTTTCCTGGAAAAACTGTTTTTT.

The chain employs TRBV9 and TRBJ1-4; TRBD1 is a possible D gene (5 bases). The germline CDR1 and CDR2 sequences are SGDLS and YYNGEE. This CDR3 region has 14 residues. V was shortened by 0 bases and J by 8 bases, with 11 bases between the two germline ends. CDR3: CASSVAPRDEKLFF. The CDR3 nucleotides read TGTGCCAGCAGCGTAGCCCCGCGGGACGAAAAACTGTTTTTT.

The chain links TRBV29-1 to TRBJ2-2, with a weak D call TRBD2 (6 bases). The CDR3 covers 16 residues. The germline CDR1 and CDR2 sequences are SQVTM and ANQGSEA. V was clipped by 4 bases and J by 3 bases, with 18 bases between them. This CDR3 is CSVAGTPPRDTGELFF. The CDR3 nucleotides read TGCAGCGTTGCCGGGACTCCCCCGCGAGACACCGGGGAGCTGTTTTTT.

CDR3 in DNA: TGTGCCAGCAGCGACGGGACTAGCGGGATTCCTCCATACGAGCAGTACTTC. The encoded protein is CASSDGTSGIPPYEQYF. The chain couples TRBV11-2 to TRBJ2-7; 13 bases align to TRBD2. The CDR3 spans 17 residues. Trimming at V came to 5 bases and at J to 4 bases, leaving 11 bases not matched to a gene. Germline V gene data show CDR1 as SGHAT and CDR2 as FQNNGV.

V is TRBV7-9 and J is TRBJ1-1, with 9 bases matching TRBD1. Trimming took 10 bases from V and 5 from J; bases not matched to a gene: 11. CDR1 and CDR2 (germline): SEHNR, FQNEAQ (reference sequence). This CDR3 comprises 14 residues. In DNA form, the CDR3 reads TGTGCCACGGGAGGATTCGGGACAGGGACTGAAGCTTTCTTT. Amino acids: CATGGFGTGTEAFF.